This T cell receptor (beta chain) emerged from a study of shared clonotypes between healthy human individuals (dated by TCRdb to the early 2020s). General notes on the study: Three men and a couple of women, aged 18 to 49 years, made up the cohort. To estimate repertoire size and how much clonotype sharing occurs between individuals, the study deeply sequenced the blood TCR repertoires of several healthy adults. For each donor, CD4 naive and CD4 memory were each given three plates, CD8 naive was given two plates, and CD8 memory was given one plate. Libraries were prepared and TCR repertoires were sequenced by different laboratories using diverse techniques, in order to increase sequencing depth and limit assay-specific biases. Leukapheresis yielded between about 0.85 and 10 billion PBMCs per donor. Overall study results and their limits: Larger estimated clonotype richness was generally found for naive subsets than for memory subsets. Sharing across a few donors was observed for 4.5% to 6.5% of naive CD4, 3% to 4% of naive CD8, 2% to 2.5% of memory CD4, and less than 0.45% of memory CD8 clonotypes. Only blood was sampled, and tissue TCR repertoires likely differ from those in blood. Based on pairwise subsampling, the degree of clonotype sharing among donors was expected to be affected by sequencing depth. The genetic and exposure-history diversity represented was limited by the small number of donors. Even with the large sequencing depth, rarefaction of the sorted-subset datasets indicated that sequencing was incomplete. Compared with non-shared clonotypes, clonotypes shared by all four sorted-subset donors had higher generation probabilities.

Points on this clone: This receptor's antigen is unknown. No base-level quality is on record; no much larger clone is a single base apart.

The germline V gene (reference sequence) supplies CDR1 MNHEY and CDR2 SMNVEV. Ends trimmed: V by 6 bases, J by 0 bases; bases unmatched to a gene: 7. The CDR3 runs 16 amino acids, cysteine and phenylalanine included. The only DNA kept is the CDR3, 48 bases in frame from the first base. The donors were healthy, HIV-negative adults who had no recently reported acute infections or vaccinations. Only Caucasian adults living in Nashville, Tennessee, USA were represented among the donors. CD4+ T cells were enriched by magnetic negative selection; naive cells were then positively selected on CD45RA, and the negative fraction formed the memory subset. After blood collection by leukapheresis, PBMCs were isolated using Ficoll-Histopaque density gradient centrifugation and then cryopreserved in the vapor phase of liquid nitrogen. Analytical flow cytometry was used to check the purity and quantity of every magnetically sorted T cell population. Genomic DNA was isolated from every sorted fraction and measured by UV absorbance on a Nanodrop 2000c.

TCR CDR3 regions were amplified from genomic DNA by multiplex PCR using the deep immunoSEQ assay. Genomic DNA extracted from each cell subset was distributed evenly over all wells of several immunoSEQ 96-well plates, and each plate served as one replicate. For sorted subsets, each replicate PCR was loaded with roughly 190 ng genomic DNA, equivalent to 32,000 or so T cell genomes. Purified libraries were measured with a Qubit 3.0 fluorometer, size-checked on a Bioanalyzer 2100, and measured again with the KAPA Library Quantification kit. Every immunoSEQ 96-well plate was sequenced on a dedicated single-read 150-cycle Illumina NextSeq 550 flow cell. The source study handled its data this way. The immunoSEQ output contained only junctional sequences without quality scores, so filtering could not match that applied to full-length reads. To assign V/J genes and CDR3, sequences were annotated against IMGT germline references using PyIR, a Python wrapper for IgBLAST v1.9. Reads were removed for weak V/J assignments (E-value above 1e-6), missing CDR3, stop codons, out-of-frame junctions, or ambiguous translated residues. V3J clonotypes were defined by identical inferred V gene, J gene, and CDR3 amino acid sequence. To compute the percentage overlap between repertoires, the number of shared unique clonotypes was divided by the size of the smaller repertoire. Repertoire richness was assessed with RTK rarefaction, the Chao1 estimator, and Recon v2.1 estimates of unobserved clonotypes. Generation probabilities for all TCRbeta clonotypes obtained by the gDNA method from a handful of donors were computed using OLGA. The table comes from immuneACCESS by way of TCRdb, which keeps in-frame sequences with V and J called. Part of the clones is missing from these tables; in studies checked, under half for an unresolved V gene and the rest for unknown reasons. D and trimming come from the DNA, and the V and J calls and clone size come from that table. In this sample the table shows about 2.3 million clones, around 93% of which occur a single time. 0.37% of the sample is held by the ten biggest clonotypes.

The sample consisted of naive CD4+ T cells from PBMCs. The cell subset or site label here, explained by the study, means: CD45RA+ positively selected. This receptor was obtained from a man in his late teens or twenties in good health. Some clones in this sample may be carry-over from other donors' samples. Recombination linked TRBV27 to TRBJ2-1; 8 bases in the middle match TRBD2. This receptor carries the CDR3 CASSGRGGSSYNEQFF. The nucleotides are TGTGCCAGCAGCGGCCGGGGGGGAAGCTCCTACAATGAGCAGTTCTTC.